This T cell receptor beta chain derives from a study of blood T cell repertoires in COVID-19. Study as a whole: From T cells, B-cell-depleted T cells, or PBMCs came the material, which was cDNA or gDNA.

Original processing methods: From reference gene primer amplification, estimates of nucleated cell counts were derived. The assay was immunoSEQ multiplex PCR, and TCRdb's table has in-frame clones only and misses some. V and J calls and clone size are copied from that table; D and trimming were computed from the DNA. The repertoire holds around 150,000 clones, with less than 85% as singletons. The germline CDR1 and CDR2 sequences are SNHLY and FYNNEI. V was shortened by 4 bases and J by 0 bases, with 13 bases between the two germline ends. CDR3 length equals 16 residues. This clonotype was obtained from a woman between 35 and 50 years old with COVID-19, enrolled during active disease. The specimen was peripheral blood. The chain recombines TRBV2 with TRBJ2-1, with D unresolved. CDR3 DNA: TGTGCCAGCAGTGCCCTTGCGGAGAGCTCCTACAATGAGCAGTTCTTC. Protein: CASSALAESSYNEQFF.